This is a list of T cell receptor beta chains from one sample in a study of cytomegalovirus exposure and HLA in healthy donors. This table comes from immunoSEQ multiplex PCR, and its TCRdb copy is limited to in-frame clones, with some not included. The sample contains about 78,000 clones, more than 75% of which appear only once. The sequenced sample consisted of PBMCs. The receptor source for this set is a woman between 50 and 59 years old in good health and CMV-seropositive. CDR3s include the opening cysteine and the closing phenylalanine or tryptophan. Each record gives: V gene, J gene, D gene, clone size, CDR3 protein, CDR3 DNA. The D gene is left open where the match is weak. The listing skips clone size in some rows; elsewhere it reads once, few, many or a size class.

>TRBV29-1|TRBJ1-1|-|-
CSAHGGAGTEAFF
TGCAGCGCTCACGGGGGGGCTGGCACTGAAGCTTTCTTT
>TRBV10-3|TRBJ2-3|TRBD1|-
CAALGTGVTDTQYF
TGTGCCGCCTTGGGGACAGGGGTAACAGATACGCAGTATTTT
>TRBV11-2|TRBJ2-5|TRBD2|-
CASSLVSSGPGTQYF
TGTGCCAGCAGCTTAGTTTCTAGCGGGCCCGGGACCCAGTACTTC
>TRBV2|TRBJ2-3|-|-
CASLNRGGGRGNTQYF
TGTGCCTCCCTTAACCGTGGCGGGGGCCGGGGAAATACGCAGTATTTT
>TRBV15|TRBJ2-1|TRBD1|-
CATSRPSRQGAGNEQFF
TGTGCCACCAGCAGACCTTCTAGGCAGGGGGCTGGCAATGAGCAGTTCTTC
>TRBV6-1|TRBJ2-5|-|few
CASVIGETQYF
TGTGCCAGCGTGATCGGAGAGACCCAGTACTTC
>TRBV5-1|TRBJ2-2|TRBD1|-
CASSAETGGLTGELFF
TGCGCCAGCAGCGCCGAAACAGGGGGTCTCACCGGGGAGCTGTTTTTT
>TRBV5-4|TRBJ1-2|TRBD1|-
CASLPTGGYGYTF
TGTGCCAGCCTTCCCACAGGGGGGTATGGCTACACCTTC
>TRBV6-1|TRBJ2-7|-|-
CASSELGVLVCEQYF
TGTGCCAGCAGTGAACTAGGGGTATTAGTCTGCGAGCAGTACTTC
>TRBV11-3|TRBJ2-1|TRBD2|-
CASSPGQREALINNEQFF
TGTGCCAGCAGTCCCGGGCAGCGGGAGGCCCTAATAAACAATGAGCAGTTCTTC